This entry describes one T cell receptor (beta chain). The sample comes from a study of blood T cell repertoires in COVID-19. Trimming shortened V by 4 bases and J by 7 bases, and 10 bases separated the two germline ends. Germline V CDR1 and CDR2: KGHDR, SFDVKD. CDR3 size: 13 residues. The method was immunoSEQ multiplex PCR; TCRdb's version includes in-frame clones alone and lacks a portion of them. The sample contains tens of thousands of clones, approximately 84% of which appear only once. The chain recombines TRBV24-1 with TRBJ2-1; D is unclear. This TCR derives from a man in his 70s with active COVID-19. Sequences were obtained from peripheral blood. The CDR3 sequence: CATSDPVLNEQFF. The DNA of the CDR3 is TGTGCCACCAGTGACCCCGTCCTTAATGAGCAGTTCTTC.